This T cell receptor beta chain was documented in a study of tissue T cells after allogeneic stem cell transplantation. The CDR3 sequence is 13 residues long. Trimming removed 0 bases from V and 4 bases from J, with 6 bases in between. CDR1 is SGHRS and CDR2 is YFSETQ in the germline V gene. This clone was detected a few times. Using immunoSEQ multiplex PCR, the repertoire was profiled, and TCRdb retains in-frame clones only, with some absent. The data hold 20,000 to 30,000 clones, with around four fifths observed a single time. This clonotype originated in an older female donor with lung cancer. The V and J genes are TRBV5-1 and TRBJ2-3; D gene unclear. Here the sequenced sample was tissue from the ileum, taken at autopsy. This chain's CDR3 is CASSLESADTQYF. The CDR3 DNA follows: TGCGCCAGCAGCTTGGAGTCCGCAGATACGCAGTATTTT.